The 12 T cell receptor beta chains listed next were all sequenced from one sample in a study of neurological immune-mediated disorders. MiXCR, applied by TCRdb to the 5' RACE reads, yields one record per CDR3 protein. The sample lists tens of thousands of distinct CDR3 sequences; approximately 17% were seen once. Sequencing was performed on PBMCs. These receptors all stem from a woman aged 40 to 55 in good health.

This clonotype was observed a few times. The chain joins TRBV5-1 to TRBJ2-2; perhaps TRBD1 as D (5 bases). This CDR3 has 15 amino acids. V lost 1 base to trimming and J lost 5 bases, with 12 bases between them. Looked up from germline, CDR1 is SGHRS and CDR2 is YFSETQ. The CDR3 is CASSLLIRGTGELFF. CDR3 nucleotides: TGCGCCAGCAGCTTGCTCATAAGGGGTACCGGGGAGCTGTTTTTT.

This clonotype was observed at least ten times. J is TRBJ2-2 and V is TRBV20-1, with D hard to call. This CDR3 has 16 residues. Trimming shortened V by 3 bases and J by 0 bases, and 14 bases separated the two germline ends. Germline CDR1 DFQATT, CDR2 SNEGSKA (reference sequence). CDR3 nucleotide sequence: TGCAGTGCTAGGGACCACTACCACCCGAACACCGGGGAGCTGTTTTTT. Translated, it gives CSARDHYHPNTGELFF.

This clonotype was seen ten or more times. V gene TRBV12-3 or TRBV12-4 combines with J gene TRBJ1-1, with 7 bases lining up with TRBD1. CDR3 length: 14 residues. V shed 1 base and J 5 bases; nucleotides not matched to a gene: 4. The CDR3 is CASSLDDRATEAFF. The CDR3 nucleotides read TGTGCCAGCAGTTTAGATGACAGGGCAACTGAAGCTTTCTTT.

This clonotype was picked up many times. This chain joins TRBV15 and TRBJ2-3; TRBD1 aligns across 9 bases. The CDR3 spans 12 residues. Germline values: CDR1 LNHNV, CDR2 YYDKDF (reference sequence). V lost 7 bases to trimming and J lost 5 bases; unmatched junction nucleotides: 1. This CDR3 is CATTDRGDTQYF. In nucleotides, the CDR3 is TGTGCCACCACGGACAGGGGAGATACGCAGTATTTT. The entire variable domain, with the rest obtained from reference TRBV15 and TRBJ2-3, is as follows: DAMVIQNPRYQVTQFGKPVTLSCSQTLNHNVMYWYQQKSSQAPKLLFHYYDKDFNNEADTPDNFQSRRPNTSFCFLDIRSPGLGDTAMYLCATTDRGDTQYFGPGTRLTVL.

This clonotype was seen ten or more times. V is TRBV3-1 and J is TRBJ2-1; the D gene is possibly TRBD2 (5 bases). Trimming pared 7 bases from V and 1 base from J, leaving 11 bases between. Germline values: CDR1 LGHDT, CDR2 YNNKEL (reference sequence). The CDR3 has 14 residues. The CDR3 nucleotides are TGTGCCAGCAACCGAGGGTATTCCTACAATGAGCAGTTCTTC. Its translation is CASNRGYSYNEQFF.

The CDR3 nucleotides read TGTGCCAGCAGCCAAGGCACTACGCAGTATTTT. Encoded protein: CASSQGTTQYF. V is TRBV14 and J is TRBJ2-3; D gene ambiguous. This CDR3 comprises 11 residues. V was clipped by 1 base and J by 8 bases, with 4 bases between them. Germline V gene data show CDR1 as SGHDN and CDR2 as FVKESK.

This clonotype was counted a few times. V gene TRBV19 combines with J gene TRBJ1-6, with a tentative D call TRBD1 (5 bases). Between the trimmed V and J ends, which lost 5 bases and 5 bases, there was a span of 16 bases. This CDR3 is 16 amino acids long. CDR1 and CDR2 (germline): LNHDA, SQIVND (reference sequence). As DNA, the CDR3 is TGTGCCAGTAGTCTCACCCCGGGGCGTGATAATTCACCCCTCCACTTT. It translates to CASSLTPGRDNSPLHF. The full variable domain, in which reference TRBV19 and TRBJ1-6 provide the parts outside the CDR3, is DGGITQSPKYLFRKEGQNVTLSCEQNLNHDAMYWYRQDPGQGLRLIYYSQIVNDFQKGDIAEGYSVSREKKESFPLTVTSAQKNPTAFYLCASSLTPGRDNSPLHFGNGTRLTVT.

With regard to this clonotype: This may come from a read error, since a much larger clone is one base off. The gene calls are TRBV20-1 and TRBJ2-7; TRBD1 aligns across 8 bases. In germline, CDR1 is DFQATT, CDR2 SNEGSKA (reference sequence). V gave up 5 bases and J gave up 2 bases; unmatched junction bases: 8. This CDR3 has 14 amino acids. The CDR3 region is CSAGCTGGTYEQYV. The CDR3 nucleotides read TGCAGTGCTGGCTGTACAGGGGGGACCTACGAGCAGTACGTC.

This clonotype was counted at least ten times. The chain couples TRBV4-3 to TRBJ1-1; tentative D call: TRBD1 (6 bases). V lost 3 bases and J 6 bases, leaving 11 bases between the germline ends. CDR1 and CDR2 from the germline V gene are LGHNA and YSLEER. The CDR3 loop spans 13 amino acids. CDR3 residues: CASSQGRGAEAFF. The CDR3 DNA reads as TGCGCCAGCAGCCAGGGAAGGGGGGCTGAAGCTTTCTTT.

For this clonotype: This may stem from a read error, because a much larger clone lies one nucleotide away. The V and J genes are TRBV7-8 and TRBJ1-6; D possibly corresponds to TRBD1 (6 bases). The germline V and J ends were trimmed by 7 bases and 7 bases, with 17 bases remaining between them. Germline loops: CDR1 SGHVS, CDR2 FQNEAQ. This CDR3 has 15 amino acids. Here the CDR3 DNA reads TGTGCCAGCATCCCATACAGGGCGGGGAATTCACCCCTCCACTTT. Its protein product is CASIPYRAGNSPLHF.

This clonotype was seen ten or more times. This chain links TRBV7-2 with TRBJ2-5; D might be TRBD1 (6 bases). V was cut by 5 bases and J by 5 bases, with 15 bases left in between. The CDR3 is 14 amino acids. The germline V gene has CDR1 SGHTA and CDR2 FQGNSA. This CDR3 is CASSPRTAGETQYF. The CDR3 region has the DNA TGTGCCAGCAGCCCTCGGACAGCAGGGGAGACCCAGTACTTC. The variable domain in full, completed from reference TRBV7-2 and TRBJ2-5, reads GAGVSQSPSNKVTEKGKDVELRCDPISGHTALYWYRQSLGQGLEFLIYFQGNSAPDKSGLPSDRFSAERTGGSVSTLTIQRTQQEDSAVYLCASSPRTAGETQYFGPGTRLLVL.

This clonotype was seen at least ten times. The chain employs TRBV6-2 or TRBV6-3 and TRBJ1-4, with D unresolved. The CDR3 runs to 13 residues. V lost 7 bases to trimming and J lost 5 bases, with 11 bases between them. Germline-derived CDR1 and CDR2 are MNHEY and SVGEGT. CDR3 sequence: CASMEPENEKLFF. For the CDR3, the DNA is TGTGCCAGCATGGAACCCGAAAATGAAAAACTGTTTTTT.